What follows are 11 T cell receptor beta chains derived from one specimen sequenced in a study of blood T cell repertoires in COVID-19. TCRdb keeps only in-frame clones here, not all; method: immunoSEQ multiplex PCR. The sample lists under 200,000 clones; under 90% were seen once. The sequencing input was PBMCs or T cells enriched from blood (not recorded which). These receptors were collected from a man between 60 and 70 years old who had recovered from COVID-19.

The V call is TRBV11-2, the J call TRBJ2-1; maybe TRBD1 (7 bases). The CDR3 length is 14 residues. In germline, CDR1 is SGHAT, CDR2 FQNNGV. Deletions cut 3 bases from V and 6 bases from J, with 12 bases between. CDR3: CASSFSGGGNEQFF. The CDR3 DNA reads TGTGCCAGCAGCTTTTCAGGGGGAGGCAATGAGCAGTTCTTC.

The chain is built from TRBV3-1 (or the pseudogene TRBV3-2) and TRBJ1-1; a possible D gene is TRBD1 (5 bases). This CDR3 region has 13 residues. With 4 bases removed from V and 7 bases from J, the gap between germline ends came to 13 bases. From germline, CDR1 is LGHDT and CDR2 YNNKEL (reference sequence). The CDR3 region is CASSRNGQGEAFF. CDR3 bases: TGTGCCAGCAGCCGCAACGGGCAGGGTGAAGCTTTCTTT.

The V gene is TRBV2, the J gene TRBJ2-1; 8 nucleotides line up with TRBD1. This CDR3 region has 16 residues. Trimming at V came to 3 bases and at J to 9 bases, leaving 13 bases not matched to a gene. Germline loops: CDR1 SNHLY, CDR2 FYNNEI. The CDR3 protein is CASSDIWLTGGGEQFF. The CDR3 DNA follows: TGTGCCAGCAGTGACATCTGGCTAACAGGGGGAGGTGAGCAGTTCTTC.

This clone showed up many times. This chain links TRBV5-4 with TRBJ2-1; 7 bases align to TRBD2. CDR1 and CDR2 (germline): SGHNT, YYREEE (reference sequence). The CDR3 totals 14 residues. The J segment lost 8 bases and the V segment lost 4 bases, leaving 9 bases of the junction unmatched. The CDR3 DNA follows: TGTGCCAGCAGCCCTGGACTAGTTTATGATGAGCAGTTCTTC. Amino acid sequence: CASSPGLVYDEQFF.

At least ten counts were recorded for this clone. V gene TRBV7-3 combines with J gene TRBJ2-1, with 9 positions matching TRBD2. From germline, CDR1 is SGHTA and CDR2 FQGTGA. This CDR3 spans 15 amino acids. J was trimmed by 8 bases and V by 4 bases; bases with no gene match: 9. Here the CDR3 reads CASSSRGGAMDEQFF. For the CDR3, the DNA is TGTGCCAGCAGCTCCCGCGGGGGGGCCATGGATGAGCAGTTCTTC.

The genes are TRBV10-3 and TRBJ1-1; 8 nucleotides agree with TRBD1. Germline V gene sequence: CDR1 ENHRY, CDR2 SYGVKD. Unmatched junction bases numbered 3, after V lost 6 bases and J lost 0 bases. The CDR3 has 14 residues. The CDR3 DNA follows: TGTGCCATCAGGCCGGGACAGGTGAACACTGAAGCTTTCTTT. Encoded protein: CAIRPGQVNTEAFF.

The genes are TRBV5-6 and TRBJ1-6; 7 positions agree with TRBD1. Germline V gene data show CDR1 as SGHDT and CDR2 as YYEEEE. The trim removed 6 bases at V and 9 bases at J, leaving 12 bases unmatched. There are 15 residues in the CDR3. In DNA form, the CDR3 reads TGTGCCAGCAATATTGTCGACAGGGAGGCTTCACCCCTCCACTTT. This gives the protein CASNIVDREASPLHF.

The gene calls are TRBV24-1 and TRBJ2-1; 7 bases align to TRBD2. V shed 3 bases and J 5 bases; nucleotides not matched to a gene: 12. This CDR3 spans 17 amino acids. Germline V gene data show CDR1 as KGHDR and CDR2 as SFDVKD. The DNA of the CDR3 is TGTGCCACCAGTGATGTAGGAGCGGGATGGAGTAACAATGAGCAGTTCTTC. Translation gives CATSDVGAGWSNNEQFF.

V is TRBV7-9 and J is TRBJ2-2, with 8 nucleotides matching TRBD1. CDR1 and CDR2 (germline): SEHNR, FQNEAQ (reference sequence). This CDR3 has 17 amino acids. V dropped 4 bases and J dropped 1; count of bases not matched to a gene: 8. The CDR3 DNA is TGTGCCAGCAGCTCCGGACAGGGCAGCTTGAACACCGGGGAGCTGTTTTTT. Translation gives CASSSGQGSLNTGELFF.

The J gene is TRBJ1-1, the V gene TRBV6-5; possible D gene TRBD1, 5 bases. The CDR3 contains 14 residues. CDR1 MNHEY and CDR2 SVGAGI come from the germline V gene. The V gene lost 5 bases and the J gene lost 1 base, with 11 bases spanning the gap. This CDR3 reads CASSHSQANTEAFF. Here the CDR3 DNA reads TGTGCCAGCAGTCATTCACAGGCGAACACTGAAGCTTTCTTT.

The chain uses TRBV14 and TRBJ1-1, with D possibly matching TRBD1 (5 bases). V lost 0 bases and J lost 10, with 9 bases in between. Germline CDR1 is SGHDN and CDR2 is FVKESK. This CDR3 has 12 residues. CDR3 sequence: CASSQDHGGAFF. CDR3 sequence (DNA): TGTGCCAGCAGCCAAGATCACGGGGGAGCTTTCTTT.